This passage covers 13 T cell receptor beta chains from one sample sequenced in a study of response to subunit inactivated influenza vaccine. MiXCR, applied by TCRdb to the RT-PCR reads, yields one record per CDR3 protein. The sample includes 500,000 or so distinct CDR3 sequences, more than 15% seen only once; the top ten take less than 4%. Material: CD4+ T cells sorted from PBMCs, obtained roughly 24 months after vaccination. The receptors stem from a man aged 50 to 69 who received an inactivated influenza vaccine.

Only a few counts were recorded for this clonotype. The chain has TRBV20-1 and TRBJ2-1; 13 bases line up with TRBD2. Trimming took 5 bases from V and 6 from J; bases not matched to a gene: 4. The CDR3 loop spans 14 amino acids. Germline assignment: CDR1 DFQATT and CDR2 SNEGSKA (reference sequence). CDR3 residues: CSAQGTSGINEQFF. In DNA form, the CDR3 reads TGCAGTGCTCAAGGGACTAGCGGGATCAATGAGCAGTTCTTC.

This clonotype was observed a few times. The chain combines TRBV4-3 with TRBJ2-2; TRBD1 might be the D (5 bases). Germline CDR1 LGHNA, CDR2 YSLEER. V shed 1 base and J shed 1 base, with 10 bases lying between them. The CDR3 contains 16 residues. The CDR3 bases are TGCGCCAGCAGCCAAGGTCACAGGTGGAACACCGGGGAGCTGTTTTTT. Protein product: CASSQGHRWNTGELFF.

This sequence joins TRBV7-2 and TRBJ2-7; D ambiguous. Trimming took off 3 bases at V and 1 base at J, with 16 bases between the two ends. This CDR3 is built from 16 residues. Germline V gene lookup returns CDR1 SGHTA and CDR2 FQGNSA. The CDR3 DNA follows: TGTGCCAGCAGCTTGTTATCGCAGGTCGATTCCTACGAGCAGTACTTC. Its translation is CASSLLSQVDSYEQYF.

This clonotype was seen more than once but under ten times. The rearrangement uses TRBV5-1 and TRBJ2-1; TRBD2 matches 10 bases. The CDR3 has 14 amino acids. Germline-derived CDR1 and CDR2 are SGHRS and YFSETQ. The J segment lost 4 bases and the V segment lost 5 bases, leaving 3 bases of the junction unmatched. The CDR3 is CASRASGSYNEQFF. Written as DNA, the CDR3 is TGCGCCAGCAGAGCTAGCGGGAGTTACAATGAGCAGTTCTTC.

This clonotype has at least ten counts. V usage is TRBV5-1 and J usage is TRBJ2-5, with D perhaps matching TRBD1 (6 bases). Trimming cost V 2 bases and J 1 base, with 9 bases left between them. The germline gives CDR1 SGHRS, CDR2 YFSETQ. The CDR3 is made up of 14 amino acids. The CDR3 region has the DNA TGCGCCAGCAGCTTACAGGGACCCCAAGAGACCCAGTACTTC. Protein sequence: CASSLQGPQETQYF.

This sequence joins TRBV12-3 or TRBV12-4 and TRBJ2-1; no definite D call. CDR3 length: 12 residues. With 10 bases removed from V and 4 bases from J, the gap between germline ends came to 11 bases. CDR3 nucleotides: TGTGCCACCGTGGGATGGTACAATGAGCAGTTCTTC. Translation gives CATVGWYNEQFF.

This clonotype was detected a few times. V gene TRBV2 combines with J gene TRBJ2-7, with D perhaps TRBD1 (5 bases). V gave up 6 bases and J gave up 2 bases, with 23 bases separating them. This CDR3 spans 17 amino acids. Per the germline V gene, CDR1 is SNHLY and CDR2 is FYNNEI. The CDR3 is CASRVTFVGLKTYEQYF. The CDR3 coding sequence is TGTGCCAGCAGGGTAACTTTCGTGGGGCTGAAAACCTACGAGCAGTACTTC. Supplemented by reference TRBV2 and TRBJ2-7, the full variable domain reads EPEVTQTPSHQVTQMGQEVILRCVPISNHLYFYWYRQILGQKVEFLVSFYNNEISEKSEIFDDQFSVERPDGSNFTLKIRSTKLEDSAMYFCASRVTFVGLKTYEQYFGPGTRLTVT.

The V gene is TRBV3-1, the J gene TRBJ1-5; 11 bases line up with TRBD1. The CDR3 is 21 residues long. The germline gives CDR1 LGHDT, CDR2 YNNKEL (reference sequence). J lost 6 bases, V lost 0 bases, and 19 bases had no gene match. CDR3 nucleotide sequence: TGTGCCAGCAGCCAAGAAATGGTCGAACGTTCGAGGACAGGGGGCTTTCAGCCCCAGCATTTT. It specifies CASSQEMVERSRTGGFQPQHF.

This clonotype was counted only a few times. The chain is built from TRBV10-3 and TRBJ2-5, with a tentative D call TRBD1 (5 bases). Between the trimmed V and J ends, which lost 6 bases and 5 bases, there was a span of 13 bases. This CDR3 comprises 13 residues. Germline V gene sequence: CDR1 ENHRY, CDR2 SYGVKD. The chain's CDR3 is CAIRADRTETQYF. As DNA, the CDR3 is TGTGCCATCAGGGCTGACAGAACGGAGACCCAGTACTTC.

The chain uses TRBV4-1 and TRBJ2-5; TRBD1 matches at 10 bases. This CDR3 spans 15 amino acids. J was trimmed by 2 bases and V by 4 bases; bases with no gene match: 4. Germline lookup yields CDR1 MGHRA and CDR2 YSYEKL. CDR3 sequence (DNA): TGCGCCAGCAGCCGGGACAGGGGTTTTCAAGAGACCCAGTACTTC. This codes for CASSRDRGFQETQYF.

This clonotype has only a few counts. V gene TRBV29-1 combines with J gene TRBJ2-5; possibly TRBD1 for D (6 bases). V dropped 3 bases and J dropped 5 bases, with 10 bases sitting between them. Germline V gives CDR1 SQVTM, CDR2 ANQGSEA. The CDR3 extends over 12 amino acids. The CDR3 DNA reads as TGCAGCGTTGAGGGGGCCCGGGAGACCCAGTACTTC. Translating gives CSVEGARETQYF.

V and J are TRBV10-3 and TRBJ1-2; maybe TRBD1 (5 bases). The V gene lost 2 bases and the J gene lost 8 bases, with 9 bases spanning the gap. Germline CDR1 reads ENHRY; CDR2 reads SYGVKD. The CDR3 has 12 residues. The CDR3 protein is CAISETGSGYTF. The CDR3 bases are TGTGCCATCAGTGAGACAGGCAGCGGCTACACCTTC.

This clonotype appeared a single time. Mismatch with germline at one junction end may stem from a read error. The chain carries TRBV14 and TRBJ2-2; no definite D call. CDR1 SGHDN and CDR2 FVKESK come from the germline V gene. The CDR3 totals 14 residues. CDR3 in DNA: TGTGCCAGCAGCCAAGTAAAAAACACCCGGGAGCTGTTTTTT. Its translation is CASSQVKNTRELFF. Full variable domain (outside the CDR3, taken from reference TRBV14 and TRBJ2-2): EAGVTQFPSHSVIEKGQTVTLRCDPISGHDNLYWYRRVMGKEIKFLLHFVKESKQDESGMPNNRFLAERTGGTYSTLKVQPAELEDSGVYFCASSQVKNTRELFFGEGSRLTVL.